Following are 6 T cell receptor beta chains from one sample sequenced in a study of tumor-infiltrating lymphocytes in oesophageal squamous cell carcinoma (dated by TCRdb to 2016 to 2018). The protocol used for the library was PCR. For sequencing, an Illumina HiSeq 2000 was employed. Through fastp at Q25 and MiXCR, TCRdb rebuilt clones from the public reads, retaining in-frame beta chains. Each record represents a unique CDR3 protein, reported with the most common genes and DNA among its rows. The sample table records 10,000 or so distinct CDR3 sequences; approximately 50% of these occur just once. The ten largest account for 39% of the sample. Sequencing was performed on esophageal tumor tissue. The receptors stem from a female donor with esophageal squamous cell carcinoma.

This chain links TRBV7-2 with TRBJ1-2; no reliable D call. The CDR3 spans 14 residues. V was clipped by 4 bases and J by 4 bases, with 13 bases between them. CDR1 and CDR2 from the germline V gene are SGHTA and FQGNSA. The CDR3: CASSYPGRSYGYTF. The CDR3 DNA follows: TGTGCCAGCAGCTATCCAGGCCGGTCCTATGGCTACACCTTC.

This chain links TRBV7-6 with TRBJ1-3, with TRBD1 as a possible D gene (6 bases). V was shortened by 3 bases and J by 3 bases, with 12 bases between the two germline ends. The CDR3 has 15 amino acids. Germline CDR1 reads SGHVS; CDR2 reads FNYEAQ. CDR3 loop: CASSFGTHYGNTIYF. The CDR3 DNA reads as TGTGCCAGCAGCTTTGGGACACATTATGGAAACACCATATATTTT.

The chain uses TRBV6-5 and TRBJ1-4; no clear D. The CDR3 covers 15 residues. Germline values: CDR1 MNHEY, CDR2 SVGAGI. Written as DNA, the CDR3 is TGTGCTCCCACGGGTAGTGGGGAAACTAATGAAAAACTGTTTTTT. Amino acid sequence: CAPTGSGETNEKLFF.

In DNA, the CDR3 is TGTGCCAGCAGTTCCCGGACTAGCGGGCACCCCTCCTACAATGAGCAGTTCTTC. Translation: CASSSRTSGHPSYNEQFF. The chain recombines TRBV6-6 with TRBJ2-1; 11 positions match TRBD2. The germline gives CDR1 MNHNY, CDR2 SVGAGI (reference sequence). J lost 0 bases, V lost 4 bases, and 8 bases had no gene match. The CDR3 extends over 18 amino acids.

By share, this clonotype ranks as medium-sized (0.01 to 0.1%). The chain employs TRBV27 and TRBJ1-2; tentative D call: TRBD1 (5 bases). The CDR3 length is 14 residues. V lost 5 bases, J lost 4 bases, and 14 bases lay in between. Germline values: CDR1 MNHEY, CDR2 SMNVEV (reference sequence). CDR3 residues: CASSPSGTIYGYTF. As DNA, the CDR3 is TGTGCCAGCAGTCCCTCGGGGACCATCTATGGCTACACCTTC.

The sample holds many counts of this clonotype. This rearrangement joins TRBV28 to TRBJ2-7, with 8 bases lining up with TRBD1. The CDR3 totals 14 residues. Per the germline V gene, CDR1 is MDHEN and CDR2 is SYDVKM. The V gene end was trimmed by 3 bases and the J gene end by 4 bases; junction bases not matched to a gene: 5. The CDR3 nucleotides are TGTGCCAGCAGTTTTTGGACAGGGCCATACGAGCAGTACTTC. Translating gives CASSFWTGPYEQYF.